These T cell receptor beta chains were read from a single sample in a study of shared T cell receptors in the human thymus. The repertoire was sequenced with immunoSEQ multiplex PCR; TCRdb's copy has only in-frame clones and lacks some. The data contain over 450,000 clones, approximately 80% of them singletons. These same data were also listed under a study on human thymus T cells.

Sample: thymocytes. These receptors were collected from a boy in the first two years of life with a congenital heart defect. Both conserved end residues are part of each CDR3.

V	length	CDR3
TRBV2	16	CASRSGRDAGNQPQHF
TRBV10-3	15	CAISESKGTGYGYTF
TRBV11-3	15	CASSLELAGQDEQFF
TRBV5-1	19	CASSATWTSGRLSTDTQYF
TRBV7-2	15	CASSLGRSPQGEQYF
TRBV15	16	CATSRDQAGVYNEQFF
TRBV14	21	CASSHRRTSGRAPTNTGELFF
TRBV5-4	18	CASSLRASGGNSSYEQYF
TRBV4-3	16	CASSQDRGSRADTQYF
TRBV5-1	15	CASSLLAPGKDEQYF
TRBV7-2	15	CASSLIQGAIYGYTF
TRBV7-6	16	CASSQGGVASGNTIYF
TRBV11-2	14	CASSLDRNTDTQYF
TRBV21-1	14	CASSKGDRGLEAFF
TRBV10-3	10	CASGDYTQYF
TRBV6-6	15	CASSCGTVDTGELFF
TRBV6-1	15	CASLPRRQGAWEQYF
TRBV6-5	13	CASYSGPYNEQFF
TRBV7-2	18	CASSLAPGLAGGLYEQYF
TRBV7-2	16	CASSPGTSGRVYEQYF
TRBV5-4	12	CASSHPGLEQFF
TRBV27	15	CASSLCKRGYNEQFF
TRBV7-8	14	CASSPTDRANEQYF
TRBV10-3	15	CAISEPRQGRNEQYF
TRBV27	14	CASSLLGEGDTQYF
TRBV11-1	17	CASSLALTAGPFYEQYF
TRBV5-1	18	CASSLPPTSGTSGYEQYF
TRBV12-5	15	CASGPPPSEPYEQYF
TRBV9	17	CASSAGTSGRPFGEQYF
TRBV25-1	14	CASRLAGWINEQFF
TRBV6-5	15	CASRHGTGIEGGYTF
TRBV18	17	CASSPGRIGGNSTEAFF
TRBV14	15	CASSQDQGTDTEAFF
TRBV7-2	19	CASSTDVILGGSGANVLTF
TRBV4-1	14	CASSQENGVYGYTF
TRBV28	11	CASSLERTQYF
TRBV10-3	14	CAIRGAEGQETQYF
TRBV7-8	16	CASSLVSRDSPYGYTF
TRBV13	15	CASSFPRDRVGEQFF
TRBV7-9	14	CASSPGQVNEKLFF
TRBV30	14	CAWSLGRSVGELFF
TRBV10-1	19	CASSPGTSGRAGTSYEQYF
TRBV7-2	15	CASSLLSPANYGYTF
TRBV4-2	15	CASSQASGPSETQYF
TRBV28	16	CASSLTGGWSNQPQHF
TRBV6-6	14	CASSWRTGGEKLFF